This T cell receptor beta chain was captured by sequencing in a study of shared clonotypes between healthy human individuals. CDR3 size: 13 residues. The ends were cut back, 3 bases at V and 3 bases at J, with 9 bases in the middle. Per the germline V gene, CDR1 is SGHNT and CDR2 is YYREEE (reference sequence). Produced via immunoSEQ multiplex PCR; TCRdb's table is partial and in-frame only. The table has about 1.1 million clones, 75% to 85% seen once. The TCR was taken from a man between 18 and 35 years old in good health. Some clones in this sample may be carry-over from other donors' samples. J is TRBJ1-1 and V is TRBV5-4; D is unresolved. Sequenced sample: memory CD4+ T cells from PBMCs. The sample's subset: CD45RA-negative fraction. The CDR3 protein is CASSSLRDTEAFF. Here the CDR3 DNA reads TGTGCCAGCAGCTCCCTGAGGGACACTGAAGCTTTCTTT.